Reported below is one T cell receptor (beta chain). Its antigen is undetermined. TCRdb independently ran MiXCR on the reads; one entry per CDR3 protein. The data contain 50,000 or so distinct CDR3 sequences, approximately 22% of them singletons. The CDR3 length is 13 residues. V shed 6 bases and J shed 2 bases, with 10 bases lying between them. The germline V gene has CDR1 SQVTM and CDR2 ANQGSEA. The sample comes from a study of T cell repertoires in cytomegalovirus infection. The study's findings and limits: CMV-specific TCR beta clonotypes restricted by HLA-C dominated the ex vivo response.

The sequence came from a human donor in good health (CMV status not recorded). Some clones in this sample may be carry-over from other donors' samples. The specimen was PBMCs, sequenced either directly or after in vitro stimulation (not recorded which). The chain carries TRBV29-1 and TRBJ1-4, with a weak D call TRBD1 (5 bases). Here the CDR3 reads CSVGQATNEKLFF. DNA for the CDR3: TGCAGCGTGGGGCAAGCTACTAATGAAAAACTGTTTTTT.